Listed below are T cell receptor beta chains from one sample, sequenced in a study of shared clonotypes between healthy human individuals. Generated by immunoSEQ multiplex PCR, the TCRdb table keeps only in-frame clones and is missing some. The table shows millions of clones, with approximately 94% occurring only once. Material for sequencing was naive CD4+ T cells sorted from blood. The receptors here all came from a man younger than 35 in good health. Each CDR3 is given with its conserved first and last residue. The order of the fields is CDR3 DNA, CDR3 protein, clone size, V gene, D gene, J gene. A D gene is named only where the DNA matches it firmly. Rows may omit the clone size; those that give it use once, few, many or a size class.

CDR3 DNA: TGTGCCAGCAGTGTCGAGGGTAACCAGCCCCAGCATTTT
CDR3 protein: CASSVEGNQPQHF
clone size: few
V gene: TRBV2
D gene: .
J gene: TRBJ1-5

CDR3 DNA: TGTGCCAGCAGCTTAGGGACCCCGTCGAACACCGGGGAGCTGTTTTTT
CDR3 protein: CASSLGTPSNTGELFF
clone size: .
V gene: TRBV5-6
D gene: .
J gene: TRBJ2-2

CDR3 DNA: TGTGCCAGCAGCTTGGACAGGGTTCTCACCGGGGAGCTGTTTTTT
CDR3 protein: CASSLDRVLTGELFF
clone size: .
V gene: TRBV5-8
D gene: .
J gene: TRBJ2-2

CDR3 DNA: TGTGCCAGCAGCTTAGGCCCAGGGGCAGGAAACACCATATATTTT
CDR3 protein: CASSLGPGAGNTIYF
clone size: .
V gene: TRBV7-9
D gene: .
J gene: TRBJ1-3

CDR3 DNA: TGTGCCAGTAGTGGACAGGAGAAGAACTCTGGAAACACCATATATTTT
CDR3 protein: CASSGQEKNSGNTIYF
clone size: .
V gene: TRBV19
D gene: TRBD1
J gene: TRBJ1-3

CDR3 DNA: TGTGCCAGCAGCCCGGGTAGCTCCTACGAGCAGTACTTC
CDR3 protein: CASSPGSSYEQYF
clone size: .
V gene: TRBV6-5
D gene: .
J gene: TRBJ2-7

CDR3 DNA: TGTGCCAGCAGCCAAGTTCCCGGAAGTTGGCTGTTTTTT
CDR3 protein: CASSQVPGSWLFF
clone size: .
V gene: TRBV14
D gene: .
J gene: TRBJ1-4

CDR3 DNA: TGTGCCAGCAGCTTAATTCTGGGAACAGGGGGCGGGGAAGCTTTCTTT
CDR3 protein: CASSLILGTGGGEAFF
clone size: once
V gene: TRBV7-9
D gene: TRBD1
J gene: TRBJ1-1

CDR3 DNA: TGTGCCAGCAGCGTTGCCCCCCACGTCGCTAGCGGGGGAACCTACGAGCAGTACTTC
CDR3 protein: CASSVAPHVASGGTYEQYF
clone size: .
V gene: TRBV9
D gene: TRBD2
J gene: TRBJ2-7

CDR3 DNA: TGTGCCAGCAGCGTAGCAGGGAACAGCTTTGACACCGGGGAGCTGTTTTTT
CDR3 protein: CASSVAGNSFDTGELFF
clone size: .
V gene: TRBV9
D gene: .
J gene: TRBJ2-2

CDR3 DNA: TGTGCCTGGAGTTCGGGGGGTCCCTACAATGAGCAGTTCTTC
CDR3 protein: CAWSSGGPYNEQFF
clone size: .
V gene: TRBV30
D gene: TRBD2
J gene: TRBJ2-1

CDR3 DNA: TGCGCCAGCAGCCTACCAAACCGCCTACAGGGGTACTCGGAGACCCAGTACTTC
CDR3 protein: CASSLPNRLQGYSETQYF
clone size: .
V gene: TRBV4-1
D gene: TRBD1
J gene: TRBJ2-5

CDR3 DNA: TGTGCCAGCAGTTTGGTTTCTCCCACCTACGAGCAGTACTTC
CDR3 protein: CASSLVSPTYEQYF
clone size: few
V gene: TRBV27
D gene: .
J gene: TRBJ2-7

CDR3 DNA: TGTGCCAGCAGCTTACAGGGAACAGATACGCAGTATTTT
CDR3 protein: CASSLQGTDTQYF
clone size: .
V gene: TRBV7-4
D gene: .
J gene: TRBJ2-3

CDR3 DNA: TGTGCCAGCAGCTTGGTCACTTTAAGCACAGATACGCAGTATTTT
CDR3 protein: CASSLVTLSTDTQYF
clone size: once
V gene: TRBV5-4
D gene: .
J gene: TRBJ2-3

CDR3 DNA: TGTGCCAGCAGTCCTTACGGACAGTCCTTCTATGGCTACACCTTC
CDR3 protein: CASSPYGQSFYGYTF
clone size: .
V gene: TRBV6-5
D gene: .
J gene: TRBJ1-2

CDR3 DNA: TGCGCCAGCAGCCAAGATGTAGGGGCTGAAGCTTTCTTT
CDR3 protein: CASSQDVGAEAFF
clone size: few
V gene: TRBV4-3
D gene: .
J gene: TRBJ1-1

CDR3 DNA: TGTGCCATCAGTGAGTCGGGAGGGGCAGGGAGGTTTTCGGCCCAGCATTTT
CDR3 protein: CAISESGGAGRFSAQHF
clone size: once
V gene: TRBV10-3
D gene: .
J gene: TRBJ1-5

CDR3 DNA: TGCGCCAGCAGCGTTTCCGGGACAGGGATCGACGAGCAGTACTTC
CDR3 protein: CASSVSGTGIDEQYF
clone size: .
V gene: TRBV5-1
D gene: TRBD1
J gene: TRBJ2-7

CDR3 DNA: TGTGCCAAGCACGGGGGAGACAGCGCTAACTATGGCTACACCTTC
CDR3 protein: CAKHGGDSANYGYTF
clone size: .
V gene: TRBV6-5
D gene: .
J gene: TRBJ1-2

CDR3 DNA: TGTGCCAGCAGTGGAGGACACTTAGGAGAGACCCAGTACTTC
CDR3 protein: CASSGGHLGETQYF
clone size: .
V gene: TRBV6-1
D gene: .
J gene: TRBJ2-5

CDR3 DNA: TGTGCCAGCAGCCGCCCCGGACAGGGAAGCAGTTCCGAGCAGTACTTC
CDR3 protein: CASSRPGQGSSSEQYF
clone size: once
V gene: TRBV7-2
D gene: TRBD1
J gene: TRBJ2-7

CDR3 DNA: TGTGCCAGCAGCTTGGAGAGCAATACGCAGTATTTT
CDR3 protein: CASSLESNTQYF
clone size: .
V gene: TRBV5-4
D gene: .
J gene: TRBJ2-3

CDR3 DNA: TGTGCCAGCAGTCGCCCCCAGGGGACTGAAGCTTTCTTT
CDR3 protein: CASSRPQGTEAFF
clone size: .
V gene: TRBV6-5
D gene: .
J gene: TRBJ1-1

CDR3 DNA: TGTGCCAGCAGCAACGGGAGGACTGAAGCTTTCTTT
CDR3 protein: CASSNGRTEAFF
clone size: once
V gene: TRBV21-1
D gene: .
J gene: TRBJ1-1

CDR3 DNA: TGTGCCAGCAGCTCCAGACAGGGTAACTATGGCTACACCTTC
CDR3 protein: CASSSRQGNYGYTF
clone size: .
V gene: TRBV11-2
D gene: TRBD1
J gene: TRBJ1-2

CDR3 DNA: TGTGCCAGCAGCTTAGAGACGAGGAACTCTGGAAACACCATATATTTT
CDR3 protein: CASSLETRNSGNTIYF
clone size: .
V gene: TRBV11-2
D gene: .
J gene: TRBJ1-3

CDR3 DNA: TGCAGCGTGCAGGGATCTGGAAACACCATATATTTT
CDR3 protein: CSVQGSGNTIYF
clone size: few
V gene: TRBV29-1
D gene: .
J gene: TRBJ1-3

CDR3 DNA: TGTGCCAGCAATCGCGAATCAGGAGGCAATCAGCCCCAGCATTTT
CDR3 protein: CASNRESGGNQPQHF
clone size: .
V gene: TRBV2
D gene: .
J gene: TRBJ1-5

CDR3 DNA: TGTGCCAGCACCTTCGTTGGCAGCACTGGAAACACCATATATTTT
CDR3 protein: CASTFVGSTGNTIYF
clone size: .
V gene: TRBV28
D gene: .
J gene: TRBJ1-3

CDR3 DNA: TGTGCCAGCAGTGAAGCGGTACAGGGGGTATATTTT
CDR3 protein: CASSEAVQGVYF
clone size: .
V gene: TRBV2
D gene: TRBD1
J gene: TRBJ1-3

CDR3 DNA: TGCAGTGCTAGAAGGGAGACTGAAGCTTTCTTT
CDR3 protein: CSARRETEAFF
clone size: few
V gene: TRBV20-1
D gene: .
J gene: TRBJ1-1

CDR3 DNA: TGTGCCAGCAGCCGAGGACAGGGGGACGGCTACACCTTC
CDR3 protein: CASSRGQGDGYTF
clone size: few
V gene: TRBV16
D gene: TRBD1
J gene: TRBJ1-2

CDR3 DNA: TGTGCCAGCAGCTTAGGGACAGGACATTATCAGCCCCAGCATTTT
CDR3 protein: CASSLGTGHYQPQHF
clone size: .
V gene: TRBV7-8
D gene: TRBD1
J gene: TRBJ1-5

CDR3 DNA: TGTGCCAGCAGCCAAGGGGACAGTTTTCAAGAGACCCAGTACTTC
CDR3 protein: CASSQGDSFQETQYF
clone size: .
V gene: TRBV4-2
D gene: TRBD1
J gene: TRBJ2-5

CDR3 DNA: TGTGCCAGCAGTTACCAGGGGTCGGGAGAAAAACTGTTTTTT
CDR3 protein: CASSYQGSGEKLFF
clone size: .
V gene: TRBV6-5
D gene: .
J gene: TRBJ1-4

CDR3 DNA: TGTGCCAGCAGGCGGGCAGGAGGGAACACCGGGGAGCTGTTTTTT
CDR3 protein: CASRRAGGNTGELFF
clone size: .
V gene: TRBV6-5
D gene: .
J gene: TRBJ2-2

CDR3 DNA: TGTGCCAGCAGTGAAGGTCTCTTCGCACAGGGTATACAGCATTTT
CDR3 protein: CASSEGLFAQGIQHF
clone size: .
V gene: TRBV6-1
D gene: .
J gene: TRBJ1-5

CDR3 DNA: TGCGCCAGCAGCCTGGTGGCAGGGGCAGATACGCAGTATTTT
CDR3 protein: CASSLVAGADTQYF
clone size: once
V gene: TRBV5-1
D gene: .
J gene: TRBJ2-3

CDR3 DNA: TGTGCCATCAGTGTTACTAGCGGGAGTCTCGCCTACAATGAGCAGTTCTTC
CDR3 protein: CAISVTSGSLAYNEQFF
clone size: .
V gene: TRBV10-3
D gene: TRBD2
J gene: TRBJ2-1

CDR3 DNA: TGTGCTAGTGGAACTGGCTACGAGCAGTACTTC
CDR3 protein: CASGTGYEQYF
clone size: .
V gene: TRBV12-5
D gene: .
J gene: TRBJ2-7